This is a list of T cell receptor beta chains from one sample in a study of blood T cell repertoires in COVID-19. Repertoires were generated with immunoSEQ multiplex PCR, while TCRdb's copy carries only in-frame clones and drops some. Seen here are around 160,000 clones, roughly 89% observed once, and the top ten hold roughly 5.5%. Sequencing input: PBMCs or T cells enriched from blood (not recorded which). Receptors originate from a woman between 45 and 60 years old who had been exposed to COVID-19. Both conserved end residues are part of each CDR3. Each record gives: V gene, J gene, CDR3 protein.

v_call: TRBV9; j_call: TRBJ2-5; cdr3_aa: CASSVAGTGETQYF
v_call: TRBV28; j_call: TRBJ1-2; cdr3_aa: CASSGGRGNYGYTF
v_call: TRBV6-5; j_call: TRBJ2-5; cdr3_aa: CASRGLVGETQYF
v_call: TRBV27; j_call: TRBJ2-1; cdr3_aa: CASSLMAANNEQFF
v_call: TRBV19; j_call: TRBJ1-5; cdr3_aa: CASRSDHHSNQPQHF
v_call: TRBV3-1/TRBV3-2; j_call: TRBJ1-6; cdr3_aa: CASSQGAYNSPLHF
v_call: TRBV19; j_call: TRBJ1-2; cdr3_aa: CASSTGVQGAYGYTF
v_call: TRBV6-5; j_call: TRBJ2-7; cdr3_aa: CASTHTGEQYF
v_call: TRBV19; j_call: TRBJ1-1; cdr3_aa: CASSINTENTEAFF
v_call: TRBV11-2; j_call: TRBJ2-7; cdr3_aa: CASSLGPTGLGPYEQYF
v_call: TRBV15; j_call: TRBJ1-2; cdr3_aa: CATSRDSGGGYTF
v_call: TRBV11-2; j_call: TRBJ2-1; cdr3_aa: CASRRTGRNEQFF
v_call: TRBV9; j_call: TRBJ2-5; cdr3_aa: CASSVGTGGLGETQYF
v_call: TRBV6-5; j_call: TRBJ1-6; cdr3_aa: CASSYKGDNSPLHF
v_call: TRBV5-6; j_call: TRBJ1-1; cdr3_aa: CASRPATGGNTEAFF
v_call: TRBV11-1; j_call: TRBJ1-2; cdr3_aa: CASTRRAGDYGYTF